This is a list of T cell receptor beta chains from one sample in a study of CD8 T cells in ankylosing spondylitis. TCRdb reanalysed the 5' RACE reads using MiXCR and keeps one entry per CDR3 protein. In the table there are around 300,000 distinct CDR3 sequences, roughly 15% of which are singletons. The sample comprised blood, either unsorted or a sorted T cell fraction (not recorded which). Receptor source: a male donor with ankylosing spondylitis or in good health (not recorded which). CDR3s include the opening cysteine and the closing phenylalanine or tryptophan. D genes are given only for firm matches. Clone size is shown for a subset of rows, as once, few, many or a class of expanded clone.

j_call: TRBJ1-4
v_call: TRBV6-1
clone_size: -
d_call: -
cdr3_nt: TGTGCCAGCAGAACAGGGCCGAGGGGTGAAAAACTGTTTTTT
cdr3_aa: CASRTGPRGEKLFF

j_call: TRBJ2-5
v_call: TRBV5-1
clone_size: few
d_call: TRBD1
cdr3_nt: TGCGCCAGCAGCTTGGGACAGGGGATGACCCAGTACTTC
cdr3_aa: CASSLGQGMTQYF

j_call: TRBJ2-7
v_call: TRBV5-1
clone_size: many
d_call: -
cdr3_nt: TGCGCACAGAGGGCCTACGAGCAGTACTTC
cdr3_aa: CAQRAYEQYF

j_call: TRBJ1-2
v_call: TRBV12-3/TRBV12-4
clone_size: few
d_call: -
cdr3_nt: TGTGCCAGCAATAAGGGGGGCGGGCCTGAGGCCCGCCTGGGCTACACCTTC
cdr3_aa: CASNKGGGPEARLGYTF

j_call: TRBJ1-2
v_call: TRBV15
clone_size: few
d_call: -
cdr3_nt: TGTGCCACCAGCAGACCAAGAGGGGCCTATGGCTACACCTTC
cdr3_aa: CATSRPRGAYGYTF

j_call: TRBJ2-3
v_call: TRBV20-1
clone_size: -
d_call: -
cdr3_nt: TGCAGTGCTAGAACGGGGACAGATACGCAGTATTTT
cdr3_aa: CSARTGTDTQYF

j_call: TRBJ2-3
v_call: TRBV10-3
clone_size: -
d_call: TRBD2
cdr3_nt: TGTGCCATCAGTGAGTCCAGCGGGAGGAGGGATACGCAGTATTTT
cdr3_aa: CAISESSGRRDTQYF

j_call: TRBJ2-1
v_call: TRBV12-5
clone_size: few
d_call: -
cdr3_nt: TGTGCTAGTGGTTGGGGTGGATCCTACAATGAGCAGTTCTTC
cdr3_aa: CASGWGGSYNEQFF

j_call: TRBJ2-2
v_call: TRBV20-1
clone_size: -
d_call: -
cdr3_nt: TGCAGTGCTAGAGTACTGGAGGGGAACACCGGGGAGCTGTTTTTT
cdr3_aa: CSARVLEGNTGELFF

j_call: TRBJ2-1
v_call: TRBV9
clone_size: -
d_call: TRBD2
cdr3_nt: TGTGCCAGCAGCGTCGGATCTAGCGGGAGTTACAATGAGCAGTTCTTC
cdr3_aa: CASSVGSSGSYNEQFF

j_call: TRBJ1-2
v_call: TRBV4-2
clone_size: -
d_call: TRBD1
cdr3_nt: TGTGCCAGCAGCCAAGATTTTGGGGGACAGAATAACTATGGCTACACCTTC
cdr3_aa: CASSQDFGGQNNYGYTF

j_call: TRBJ2-1
v_call: TRBV5-8
clone_size: -
d_call: -
cdr3_nt: TGTGCCAGCAGCTTGGGAGACGGAAGGGGTGAGCAGTTCTTC
cdr3_aa: CASSLGDGRGEQFF

j_call: TRBJ1-6
v_call: TRBV6-1
clone_size: few
d_call: -
cdr3_nt: TGTGCCAGCAGTCCCGGGCGGGGACCGGCACCCCTCCACTTT
cdr3_aa: CASSPGRGPAPLHF

j_call: TRBJ1-5
v_call: TRBV12-3/TRBV12-4
clone_size: -
d_call: TRBD1
cdr3_nt: TGTGCCAGCAGCCCCACAGGGGAAAGTCAGCCCCAGCATTTT
cdr3_aa: CASSPTGESQPQHF

j_call: TRBJ2-2
v_call: TRBV6-5
clone_size: many
d_call: TRBD2
cdr3_nt: TGTGCCAGCAGTTACCATGCGGGAGGCCTGAACACCGGGGAGCTGTTTTTT
cdr3_aa: CASSYHAGGLNTGELFF

j_call: TRBJ2-7
v_call: TRBV12-3/TRBV12-4
clone_size: -
d_call: -
cdr3_nt: TGTGCCAGCAGTAGGACTGACGCCTACGAGCAGTACTTC
cdr3_aa: CASSRTDAYEQYF

j_call: TRBJ1-1
v_call: TRBV20-1
clone_size: -
d_call: -
cdr3_nt: TGCAGTGCCTCCCGGGCGGAGAACACTGAAGCTTTCTTT
cdr3_aa: CSASRAENTEAFF